This T cell receptor (beta chain) comes out of a study of T cell responses to AZD1222 COVID-19 vaccine. Details on this clone: Its antigen is currently unknown.

Clones were sequenced by immunoSEQ multiplex PCR, and TCRdb holds only the in-frame ones, with some missing. This table holds about 180,000 clones, over 85% found once. Study-wide findings and caveats: Unmutated regions of variants are reportedly targeted by nearly half of spike-specific TCRs. Vaccine-associated CD4 TCRs ranged over spike, dominating at 160-218 and 743-854. Donors skewed white British and female; clonal diversity was possibly underestimated. Two AZD1222 administrations were followed by greater Spike-specific TCR breadth and depth.

With 2 bases clipped from V and 0 bases from J, the junction kept 13 bases outside the gene matches. This CDR3 is 18 amino acids long. Looked up from germline, CDR1 is SGHNT and CDR2 is YYREEE (reference sequence). This TCR was recovered from an adult who received the MenACWY meningococcal vaccine as a control. The chain uses TRBV5-4 and TRBJ1-1; 7 bases fit TRBD1. The sequencing here drew on peripheral blood, taken 28 days after the second dose of the MenACWY control vaccine. CDR3 bases: TGTGCCAGCAGCTTCAGGGCCTCGGGACAGACATTGAACACTGAAGCTTTCTTT. Its translation is CASSFRASGQTLNTEAFF.